Each of the 21 T cell receptor beta chains below was sequenced from the same sample in a study of blood T cell repertoires in COVID-19. The table came from immunoSEQ multiplex PCR; TCRdb's copy has only in-frame clones and leaves some out. The sample holds roughly 380,000 clones, approximately 90% seen once. The sequenced sample consisted of peripheral blood. The origin of the receptors is an older woman with COVID-19, enrolled during active disease.

The chain couples TRBV12-3 or TRBV12-4 to TRBJ1-6; possibly TRBD1 for D (5 bases). Trimming removed 7 bases from V and 10 bases from J, with 14 bases in between. CDR3 length: 13 residues. CDR3 nucleotides: TGTGCCAGCACCTTGGAGGGGCGCTCACCCCTCCACTTT. Translated: CASTLEGRSPLHF.

The V and J genes are TRBV5-5 and TRBJ2-7, with a possible D match to TRBD1 (5 bases). This CDR3 has 13 residues. With 2 bases removed from V and 7 bases from J, the gap between germline ends came to 13 bases. CDR1 and CDR2 from the germline V gene are SGHKS and YYEKEE (reference sequence). CDR3 bases: TGTGCCAGCAGCTTCAGGGTTCCGCGGGAGCAGTACTTC. Its protein product is CASSFRVPREQYF.

J is TRBJ1-5 and V is TRBV27, with TRBD1 identical over 7 bases. The V gene end was trimmed by 6 bases and the J gene end by 2 bases; junction bases not matched to a gene: 10. The CDR3 spans 16 residues. Germline CDR1 is MNHEY and CDR2 is SMNVEV (reference sequence). The CDR3 is CASRKIYRGGNQPQHF. The CDR3 bases are TGTGCCAGCAGGAAAATCTACAGGGGAGGCAATCAGCCCCAGCATTTT.

The chain employs TRBV20-1 and TRBJ1-2; no definite D call. The CDR3 loop spans 11 amino acids. Germline lookup yields CDR1 DFQATT and CDR2 SNEGSKA (reference sequence). V was trimmed by 1 base and J by 4 bases, leaving 4 bases between them. The CDR3 is CSARASYGYTF. The CDR3 DNA is TGCAGTGCTAGAGCTAGCTATGGCTACACCTTC.

In nucleotides, the CDR3 is TGTGCCAGCAGTATCGCGGAGCCCCAGCATTTT. Translated: CASSIAEPQHF. V usage is TRBV2 and J usage is TRBJ1-5; no clear D. CDR3 length: 11 residues. Trimming removed 5 bases from V and 8 bases from J, with 7 bases in between. Germline V lookup: CDR1 SNHLY, CDR2 FYNNEI.

The CDR3 loop reads CASSPTGVSYNSPLHF. CDR3 bases: TGTGCCAGCAGCCCCACAGGGGTCTCCTATAATTCACCCCTCCACTTT. The rearrangement links TRBV9 to TRBJ1-6, with 7 bases aligning to TRBD1. The CDR3 is made up of 16 amino acids. The germline V gene has CDR1 SGDLS and CDR2 YYNGEE. The J segment lost 0 bases and the V segment lost 4 bases, leaving 4 bases of the junction unmatched.

This clone has a single count. This CDR3 is CASSLVLAGGPDTGELFF. CDR3 sequence (DNA): TGTGCCAGCAGCTTAGTACTAGCGGGGGGGCCCGACACCGGGGAGCTGTTTTTT. V and J are TRBV7-6 and TRBJ2-2; 13 bases map to TRBD2. Looked up from germline, CDR1 is SGHVS and CDR2 is FNYEAQ. The CDR3 runs 18 residues. The J segment lost 3 bases and the V segment lost 1 base, leaving 5 bases of the junction unmatched.

A few counts support this clone. The chain carries TRBV28 and TRBJ1-5; possibly TRBD1 for D (5 bases). Germline values: CDR1 MDHEN, CDR2 SYDVKM. Trimming cost V 11 bases and J 2 bases, with 10 bases left between them. This CDR3 is built from 12 residues. CDR3 DNA: TGTGCCGCGCAGGGCGGCAATCAGCCCCAGCATTTT. Its protein is CAAQGGNQPQHF.

The chain joins TRBV6-5 to TRBJ2-5, with D tentatively TRBD2 (5 bases). CDR3 length: 15 residues. Trimming removed 4 bases at V and 4 bases at J, with 16 bases between. In germline, CDR1 is MNHEY, CDR2 SVGAGI. In DNA form, the CDR3 reads TGTGCCAGCAGTTCAAAGAGGGCGCTGGGAGAGACCCAGTACTTC. Translation: CASSSKRALGETQYF.

The CDR3, as DNA: TGTGCCAGCAGACGGACAGGTGATCCCTCTGGAAACACCATATATTTT. It encodes CASRRTGDPSGNTIYF. The chain is built from TRBV13 and TRBJ1-3; 7 bases are shared with TRBD1. Germline trimming cut 6 bases from V and 0 bases from J; bases unmatched to any gene: 8. Germline CDR1 and CDR2: PRHDT and FYEKMQ (reference sequence). The CDR3 consists of 16 residues.

The rearrangement links TRBV28 to TRBJ1-6; no clear D gene. The CDR3 contains 15 residues. In germline, CDR1 is MDHEN, CDR2 SYDVKM. The V end lost 1 base, the J end lost 6 bases, and 10 bases lay between the germline ends. The CDR3 DNA reads TGTGCCAGCAGTTTATCAGGAGGCGGTAATTCACCCCTCCACTTT. Protein sequence: CASSLSGGGNSPLHF.

V and J are TRBV4-2 and TRBJ2-7; D is perhaps TRBD1 (6 bases). From germline, CDR1 is LGHNA and CDR2 YNFKEQ. There are 13 residues in the CDR3. Trimming pared 2 bases from V and 5 bases from J, leaving 10 bases between. CDR3 DNA sequence: TGTGCCAGCAGCCAATCAGGGGTCAACGAGCAGTACTTC. The encoded protein is CASSQSGVNEQYF.

The chain recombines TRBV28 with TRBJ2-3, with a tentative D call TRBD2 (6 bases). The CDR3 has 14 residues. The V end lost 2 bases, the J end lost 4 bases, and 10 bases lay between the germline ends. The V gene's germline CDR1 is MDHEN and CDR2 SYDVKM. The CDR3, as DNA: TGTGCCAGCAGTTTAAGTAGGGAGGCAGATACGCAGTATTTT. It translates to CASSLSREADTQYF.

V gene TRBV7-6 combines with J gene TRBJ2-5; no clear D. Trimming stripped 7 bases from V and 2 bases from J, with 20 bases between. The CDR3 length is 16 residues. Germline CDR1 and CDR2: SGHVS and FNYEAQ. The CDR3 protein is CASKQFASDTQETQYF. DNA for the CDR3: TGTGCCAGCAAGCAATTTGCCAGCGATACTCAAGAGACCCAGTACTTC.

The chain couples TRBV7-8 to TRBJ2-7; D perhaps matches TRBD1 (5 bases). Trimming shortened V by 1 base and J by 2 bases, and 12 bases separated the two germline ends. The germline CDR1 and CDR2 sequences are SGHVS and FQNEAQ. The CDR3 contains 15 residues. The chain's CDR3 is CASSLGQLGAYEQYF. Here the CDR3 DNA reads TGTGCCAGCAGCTTAGGTCAGCTAGGGGCCTACGAGCAGTACTTC.

This sequence joins TRBV5-5 and TRBJ1-6; TRBD1 aligns across 12 bases. The CDR3 contains 18 residues. Germline V gene sequence: CDR1 SGHKS, CDR2 YYEKEE (reference sequence). V was pared by 4 bases and J by 1 base, with 6 bases of the junction left unmatched. The CDR3 nucleotides are TGTGCCAGCAGCCCGGGACAGGGGGCAGTATCCTATAATTCACCCCTCCACTTT. It yields the protein CASSPGQGAVSYNSPLHF.

V usage is TRBV20-1 and J usage is TRBJ1-2, with D perhaps TRBD1 (6 bases). Germline CDR1 is DFQATT and CDR2 is SNEGSKA (reference sequence). The V gene lost 3 bases and the J gene lost 7 bases, with 18 bases spanning the gap. The CDR3 loop spans 14 amino acids. CDR3 DNA: TGCAGTGCTAGTTGGGGAGGGGGGCCGGCTGGCTACACCTTC. It is translated as CSASWGGGPAGYTF.

The chain joins TRBV28 to TRBJ1-5; D is unclear. The germline V and J ends were trimmed by 6 bases and 4 bases, with 10 bases remaining between them. The CDR3 has 13 residues. Looked up from germline, CDR1 is MDHEN and CDR2 is SYDVKM. The CDR3 nucleotides read TGTGCCAGCAGCTTCATGAGGAATCAGCCCCAGCATTTT. Its protein product is CASSFMRNQPQHF.

J is TRBJ1-2 and V is TRBV6-5; the D is unclear. This CDR3 contains 15 residues. Germline assignment: CDR1 MNHEY and CDR2 SVGAGI. V lost 6 bases to trimming and J lost 1 base, with 15 bases between them. The CDR3 spells CASSPYRSGNYGYTF. The DNA for the CDR3 is TGTGCCAGCAGCCCCTACCGAAGCGGTAACTATGGCTACACCTTC.

The chain combines TRBV6-2 or TRBV6-3 with TRBJ2-7, with TRBD1 matching 9 bases. In germline, CDR1 is MNHEY, CDR2 SVGEGT. V lost 6 bases, J lost 4 bases, and 7 bases stayed unmatched. CDR3 length equals 14 residues. The CDR3: CASSPDRGIYEQYF. In DNA form, the CDR3 reads TGTGCCAGCAGCCCGGACAGGGGTATTTACGAGCAGTACTTC.

The chain carries TRBV14 and TRBJ1-6; no firm D call. V dropped 0 bases and J dropped 1 base, with 7 bases sitting between them. The CDR3 length is 16 residues. Germline V gene sequence: CDR1 SGHDN, CDR2 FVKESK. In DNA form, the CDR3 reads TGTGCCAGCAGCCAAGACGGAGAGTCCTATAATTCACCCCTCCACTTT. Translation: CASSQDGESYNSPLHF.